This entry describes one T cell receptor beta chain. These data originate in a study of blood T cell repertoires in COVID-19. CDR1 and CDR2 (germline): MNHNY, SVGAGI (reference sequence). V lost 5 bases and J lost 11; bases outside the gene matches: 12. The CDR3 extends over 14 amino acids. The assay was immunoSEQ multiplex PCR, and TCRdb's table has in-frame clones only and misses some. The table has over 130,000 clones, roughly 85% seen once; the top ten hold 2.5% to 4%. Sequenced: peripheral blood. This receptor was obtained from a man between 65 and 79 years old with acute or convalescent COVID-19. The V call is TRBV6-6, the J call TRBJ1-5; 7 positions agree with TRBD1. The chain's CDR3 is CASSITGAPEAQHF. In nucleotides, the CDR3 is TGTGCCAGCAGTATTACAGGGGCCCCGGAGGCCCAGCATTTT.